These 25 T cell receptor beta chains originate from one sample sequenced in a study of T cell responses to AZD1222 COVID-19 vaccine. Clones were read by immunoSEQ multiplex PCR, and TCRdb kept only the in-frame ones, dropping some. Here the sample spans about 140,000 clones, about 89% being singletons. The source was peripheral blood, collected 28 days after the second dose of the MenACWY control vaccine. The receptors were gathered from an adult who received the MenACWY meningococcal vaccine as a control.

The genes are TRBV6-5 and TRBJ1-1, with 9 nucleotides matching TRBD1. This CDR3 is 15 amino acids long. Germline CDR1 reads MNHEY; CDR2 reads SVGAGI. V was pared by 5 bases and J by 4 bases, with 8 bases of the junction left unmatched. CDR3 sequence: CASSPGTGWGTEAFF. CDR3 sequence (DNA): TGTGCCAGCAGTCCGGGGACAGGGTGGGGCACTGAAGCTTTCTTT.

The chain recombines TRBV6-1 with TRBJ1-2, with 7 bases lining up with TRBD1. The CDR3 has 15 amino acids. Germline V gene data show CDR1 as MNHNS and CDR2 as SASEGT. V lost 7 bases and J lost 8; bases outside the gene matches: 16. CDR3 nucleotide sequence: TGTGCCAGCACTCAAGCCGGATTAGGGACAGTAGGCTACACCTTC. This translates into CASTQAGLGTVGYTF.

V is TRBV29-1 and J is TRBJ1-3; 9 positions match TRBD1. The germline CDR1 and CDR2 sequences are SQVTM and ANQGSEA. Trimming at V came to 7 bases and at J to 3 bases, leaving 13 bases not matched to a gene. The CDR3 runs to 16 residues. The CDR3 bases are TGCAGCGGCCTCCGTACAGGGGGCGCCTATGGAAACACCATATATTTT. It yields the protein CSGLRTGGAYGNTIYF.

The chain carries TRBV7-3 and TRBJ1-1; D is uncertain. The CDR3 runs to 14 residues. Trimming shortened V by 3 bases and J by 2 bases, and 10 bases separated the two germline ends. Germline lookup yields CDR1 SGHTA and CDR2 FQGTGA. CDR3 bases: TGTGCCAGCAGCTTGACCTCAGTAAACACTGAAGCTTTCTTT. It translates to CASSLTSVNTEAFF.

This chain connects TRBV27 to TRBJ1-1; D may be TRBD1 (6 bases). Trimming shortened V by 7 bases and J by 1 base, and 16 bases separated the two germline ends. Germline CDR1 and CDR2: MNHEY and SMNVEV (reference sequence). The CDR3 covers 15 residues. DNA of the CDR3: TGTGCCAGCACGTCCCTCAGGGGTGGGAACACTGAAGCTTTCTTT. It yields the protein CASTSLRGGNTEAFF.

This chain uses TRBV18 with TRBJ1-1; possibly TRBD1 for D (5 bases). The CDR3 is 14 amino acids. Germline loops: CDR1 KGHSH, CDR2 LQKENI. Trimming pared 1 base from V and 7 bases from J, leaving 13 bases between. The CDR3, as DNA: TGTGCCAGCTCACCACTGGGCGGACAAGGTGAAGCTTTCTTT. Its translation: CASSPLGGQGEAFF.

The chain combines TRBV29-1 with TRBJ2-3; 8 bases agree with TRBD1. CDR1 is SQVTM, CDR2 ANQGSEA, per germline. This CDR3 has 12 residues. J gave up 4 bases and V 8 bases, and 5 bases lay outside the gene matches. The CDR3 protein is CSTYRGSDTQYF. CDR3 sequence (DNA): TGCAGCACATACAGGGGGTCAGATACGCAGTATTTT.

The chain combines TRBV7-9 with TRBJ1-4; D is perhaps TRBD1 (6 bases). CDR1 is SEHNR and CDR2 is FQNEAQ in the germline V gene (reference sequence). The CDR3 spans 16 residues. Trimming removed 3 bases from V and 0 bases from J, with 11 bases in between. The DNA of the CDR3 is TGTGCCAGCAGCTTCCCCCAGGGGACAACTAATGAAAAACTGTTTTTT. Residues: CASSFPQGTTNEKLFF.

The count of this clone is one. The chain carries TRBV5-1 and TRBJ2-2; 7 bases line up with TRBD1. The length of the CDR3 is 15 residues. V was clipped by 5 bases and J by 0 bases; unmatched bases: 4. Germline V gives CDR1 SGHRS, CDR2 YFSETQ. The CDR3 sequence is CASRTGTANTGELFF. The CDR3 DNA is TGCGCCAGCAGAACCGGGACAGCGAACACCGGGGAGCTGTTTTTT.

A single count supports this clone. The rearrangement links TRBV15 to TRBJ2-1, with D possibly matching TRBD2 (5 bases). This CDR3 comprises 14 residues. V dropped 0 bases and J dropped 9 bases, with 12 bases sitting between them. Germline V gene sequence: CDR1 LNHNV, CDR2 YYDKDF (reference sequence). CDR3 sequence: CATSRDLLGGEQFF. For the CDR3, the DNA is TGTGCCACCAGCAGAGATCTGCTAGGAGGTGAGCAGTTCTTC. Combining the CDR3 with reference TRBV15 and TRBJ2-1 gives the whole variable domain DAMVIQNPRYQVTQFGKPVTLSCSQTLNHNVMYWYQQKSSQAPKLLFHYYDKDFNNEADTPDNFQSRRPNTSFCFLDIRSPGLGDTAMYLCATSRDLLGGEQFFGPGTRLTVL.

The J gene is TRBJ2-7, the V gene TRBV28; tentative D call: TRBD1 (7 bases). The V end was cut by 5 bases, the J end by 3 bases, with 14 bases between. The CDR3 length is 14 residues. Germline assignment: CDR1 MDHEN and CDR2 SYDVKM. CDR3: CASSPAGQLYEQYF. The CDR3 bases are TGTGCCAGCAGTCCCGCGGGACAGCTCTACGAGCAGTACTTC.

The table lists this clone with a count of one. This rearrangement joins TRBV7-2 to TRBJ2-1; possibly TRBD2 for D (5 bases). CDR3 length: 13 amino acids. The V gene lost 6 bases and the J gene lost 10 bases, with 16 bases spanning the gap. Germline V CDR1 and CDR2: SGHTA, FQGNSA. The CDR3 DNA is TGTGCCAGCAGAAGGACCCCTACGGGGGAGCAGTTCTTC. The encoded protein is CASRRTPTGEQFF.

The chain is built from TRBV5-4 and TRBJ2-7; TRBD1 matches 8 bases. Germline values: CDR1 SGHNT, CDR2 YYREEE (reference sequence). This CDR3 spans 16 amino acids. The V gene end was trimmed by 1 base and the J gene end by 3 bases; junction bases not matched to a gene: 9. This CDR3 reads CASSLKGQGALYEQYF. The CDR3 DNA is TGTGCCAGCAGCTTGAAGGGCCAGGGGGCCCTCTACGAGCAGTACTTC.

The chain recombines TRBV7-6 with TRBJ2-5; TRBD1 might be the D (6 bases). This CDR3 region has 16 residues. The germline V and J ends were trimmed by 5 bases and 2 bases, with 18 bases remaining between them. The germline V gene has CDR1 SGHVS and CDR2 FNYEAQ. The DNA for the CDR3 is TGTGCCAGCAGCGACCCCCTCCGAGACAGGCAAGAGACCCAGTACTTC. Translation: CASSDPLRDRQETQYF.

The rearrangement joins TRBV28 to TRBJ1-4; TRBD1 agrees at 7 bases. The germline gives CDR1 MDHEN, CDR2 SYDVKM. This CDR3 has 12 amino acids. V gave up 8 bases and J gave up 6 bases; unmatched junction bases: 3. The CDR3 loop is CASVTGHEKLFF. The DNA for the CDR3 is TGTGCCAGCGTGACAGGGCATGAAAAACTGTTTTTT.

The gene calls are TRBV6-5 and TRBJ1-4, with 7 nucleotides matching TRBD1. V dropped 5 bases and J dropped 7; count of bases not matched to a gene: 7. In germline, CDR1 is MNHEY, CDR2 SVGAGI. The CDR3 consists of 14 residues. CDR3 protein: CASSPTGRFEKLFF. The CDR3 bases are TGTGCCAGCAGTCCGACAGGGAGGTTTGAAAAACTGTTTTTT.

This rearrangement joins TRBV7-9 to TRBJ1-5; D not certain. Germline CDR1 and CDR2: SEHNR and FQNEAQ (reference sequence). The CDR3 runs to 12 residues. The V and J ends lost 5 bases and 8 bases respectively, with 10 bases between them. The CDR3 coding sequence is TGTGCCAGCAGCAGGGAGGGCAAGCCCCAGCATTTT. Protein sequence: CASSREGKPQHF.

The chain couples TRBV6-5 to TRBJ1-1, with 12 bases that match TRBD1. V gave up 7 bases and J gave up 4 bases; unmatched junction bases: 7. The CDR3 is 15 residues long. Germline V lookup: CDR1 MNHEY, CDR2 SVGAGI. The CDR3 here is CASNRKGQGATEAFF. In nucleotides, the CDR3 is TGTGCCAGCAACCGCAAGGGACAGGGGGCCACTGAAGCTTTCTTT.

The chain combines TRBV7-2 with TRBJ2-5; D gene ambiguous. The germline V gene has CDR1 SGHTA and CDR2 FQGNSA. The CDR3 has 14 residues. Trimming took off 2 bases at V and 1 base at J, with 8 bases between the two ends. This chain's CDR3 is CASSLTRAQETQYF. CDR3 DNA sequence: TGTGCCAGCAGCTTAACCCGGGCCCAAGAGACCCAGTACTTC. The complete variable domain, with remaining parts taken from reference TRBV7-2 and TRBJ2-5, reads GAGVSQSPSNKVTEKGKDVELRCDPISGHTALYWYRQSLGQGLEFLIYFQGNSAPDKSGLPSDRFSAERTGGSVSTLTIQRTQQEDSAVYLCASSLTRAQETQYFGPGTRLLVL.

The chain uses TRBV12-3 or TRBV12-4 and TRBJ2-7; 10 nucleotides agree with TRBD1. There are 13 residues in the CDR3. V lost 6 bases to trimming and J lost 5 bases; unmatched junction nucleotides: 4. CDR3 amino acids: CASRRDRGNEQYF. In DNA, the CDR3 is TGTGCCAGCAGACGGGACAGGGGAAACGAGCAGTACTTC.

V usage is TRBV19 and J usage is TRBJ1-1; TRBD1 aligns across 7 bases. V lost 5 bases to trimming and J lost 1 base; unmatched junction nucleotides: 16. The CDR3 extends over 18 amino acids. The germline V gene encodes CDR1 LNHDA and CDR2 SQIVND (reference sequence). The DNA of the CDR3 is TGTGCCAGTAGTGCCGGACAGGAGCCCGCGATTGGGAACACTGAAGCTTTCTTT. It yields the protein CASSAGQEPAIGNTEAFF.

V is TRBV5-1 and J is TRBJ1-6; D remains ambiguous. CDR1 SGHRS and CDR2 YFSETQ come from the germline V gene. The CDR3 is made up of 13 amino acids. V was pared by 4 bases and J by 8 bases, with 10 bases between. The DNA for the CDR3 is TGCGCCAGCAGCCTAATCGATGATTCACCCCTCCACTTT. Its protein product is CASSLIDDSPLHF. The full variable domain, with the rest looked up from reference TRBV5-1 and TRBJ1-6, is KAGVTQTPRYLIKTRGQQVTLSCSPISGHRSVSWYQQTPGQGLQFLFEYFSETQRNKGNFPGRFSGRQFSNSRSEMNVSTLELGDSALYLCASSLIDDSPLHFGNGTRLTVT.

This sequence joins TRBV12-3 or TRBV12-4 and TRBJ1-6; D perhaps matches TRBD1 (5 bases). Trimming took off 7 bases at V and 8 bases at J, with 9 bases between the two ends. This CDR3 contains 12 residues. In DNA form, the CDR3 reads TGTGCCAGCAATCAGGGTGATTCACCCCTCCACTTT. This encodes CASNQGDSPLHF.

The chain is built from TRBV25-1 and TRBJ2-2; 9 bases are shared with TRBD1. Germline CDR1 reads MGHDK; CDR2 reads SYGVNS. CDR3 size: 14 residues. V shed 6 bases, J shed 4 bases, and the junction held 3 bases outside the gene matches. The CDR3 loop is CASSGTGITGELFF. CDR3 nucleotide sequence: TGTGCCAGCAGCGGGACAGGGATCACCGGGGAGCTGTTTTTT.

The gene calls are TRBV19 and TRBJ2-5; no definite D call. The CDR3 has 12 amino acids. Germline CDR1 LNHDA, CDR2 SQIVND (reference sequence). Trimming pared 3 bases from V and 5 bases from J, leaving 7 bases between. CDR3 residues: CASSILGETQYF. The CDR3 region has the DNA TGTGCCAGTAGTATTTTAGGGGAGACCCAGTACTTC. The full variable domain, rest sourced from reference TRBV19 and TRBJ2-5, is DGGITQSPKYLFRKEGQNVTLSCEQNLNHDAMYWYRQDPGQGLRLIYYSQIVNDFQKGDIAEGYSVSREKKESFPLTVTSAQKNPTAFYLCASSILGETQYFGPGTRLLVL.